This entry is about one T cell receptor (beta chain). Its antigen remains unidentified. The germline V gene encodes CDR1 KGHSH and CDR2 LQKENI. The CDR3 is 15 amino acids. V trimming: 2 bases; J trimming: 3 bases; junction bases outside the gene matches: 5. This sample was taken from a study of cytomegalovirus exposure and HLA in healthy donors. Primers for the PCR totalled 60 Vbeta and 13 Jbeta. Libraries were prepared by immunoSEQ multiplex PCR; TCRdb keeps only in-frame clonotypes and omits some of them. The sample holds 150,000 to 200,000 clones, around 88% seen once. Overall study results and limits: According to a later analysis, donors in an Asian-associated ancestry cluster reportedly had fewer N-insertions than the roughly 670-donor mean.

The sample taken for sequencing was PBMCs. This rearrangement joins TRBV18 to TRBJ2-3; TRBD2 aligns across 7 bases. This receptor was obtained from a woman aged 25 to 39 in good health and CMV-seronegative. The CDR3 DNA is TGTGCCAGCTCACCATGGGGACTACCAACAGATACGCAGTATTTT. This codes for CASSPWGLPTDTQYF.